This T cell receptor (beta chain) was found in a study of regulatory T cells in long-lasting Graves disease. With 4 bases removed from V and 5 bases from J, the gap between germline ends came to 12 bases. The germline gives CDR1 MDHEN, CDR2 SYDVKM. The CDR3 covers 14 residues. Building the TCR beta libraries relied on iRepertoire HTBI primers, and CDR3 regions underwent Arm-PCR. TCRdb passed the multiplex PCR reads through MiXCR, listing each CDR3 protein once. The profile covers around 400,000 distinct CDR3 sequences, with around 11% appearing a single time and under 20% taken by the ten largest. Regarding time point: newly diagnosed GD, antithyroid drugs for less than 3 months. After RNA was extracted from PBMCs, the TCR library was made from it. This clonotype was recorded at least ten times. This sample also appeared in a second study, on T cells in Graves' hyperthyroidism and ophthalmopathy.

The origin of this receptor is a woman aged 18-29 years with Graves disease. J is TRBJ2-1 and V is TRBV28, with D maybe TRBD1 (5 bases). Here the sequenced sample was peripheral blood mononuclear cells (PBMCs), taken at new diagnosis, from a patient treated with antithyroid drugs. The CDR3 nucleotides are TGTGCCAGCAGTTGGGGCAGCAGGAACAATGAGCAGTTCTTC. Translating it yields CASSWGSRNNEQFF.